These T cell receptor beta chains were read from a single sample in a study of T cell responses to AZD1222 COVID-19 vaccine. Produced via immunoSEQ multiplex PCR; TCRdb's table is partial and in-frame only. The sample consists of 150,000 to 200,000 clones, about 91% of them appearing once. Specimen: peripheral blood, collected 28 days after the second AZD1222 dose. The receptor set was obtained from an adult who received the AZD1222 COVID-19 vaccine. Each CDR3 is given with its conserved first and last residue. A D gene is named only where the DNA matches it firmly. Where a row states a size, it is once, few, many or the class of an expanded clone; other rows omit it.

j_gene: TRBJ2-1
d_gene: -
v_gene: TRBV15
abundance: -
CDR3nt: TGTGCCACCAGCAGAGGAGGTCCCATGGCAAATGAGCAGTTCTTC
CDR3aa: CATSRGGPMANEQFF

j_gene: TRBJ1-6
d_gene: -
v_gene: TRBV19
abundance: -
CDR3nt: TGTGCCAGCCGGGACGGTTATTGGAGAGGCACCCTCCACTTT
CDR3aa: CASRDGYWRGTLHF

j_gene: TRBJ1-6
d_gene: -
v_gene: TRBV2
abundance: -
CDR3nt: TGTGCCAGCACCGACAGGCCCTATAATTCACCCCTCCACTTT
CDR3aa: CASTDRPYNSPLHF

j_gene: TRBJ2-1
d_gene: TRBD1
v_gene: TRBV18
abundance: -
CDR3nt: TGTGCCAGCTCACCAGGGGACAGGGGGTCCCTAGCGGAAAGCTATGAGCAGTTCTTC
CDR3aa: CASSPGDRGSLAESYEQFF

j_gene: TRBJ2-2
d_gene: -
v_gene: TRBV11-3
abundance: -
CDR3nt: TGTGCCAGCAGTTTAGAAGGTATTAGGAACACCGGGGAGCTGTTTTTT
CDR3aa: CASSLEGIRNTGELFF

j_gene: TRBJ1-3
d_gene: -
v_gene: TRBV6-1
abundance: -
CDR3nt: TGTGCCAGCAGTGATCACGTACAGGGATTGGAAGGAAACACCATATATTTT
CDR3aa: CASSDHVQGLEGNTIYF

j_gene: TRBJ1-4
d_gene: -
v_gene: TRBV5-1
abundance: -
CDR3nt: TGCGCCAGCAGCCCGACTCATAGGATTGAAAAACTGTTTTTT
CDR3aa: CASSPTHRIEKLFF

j_gene: TRBJ1-2
d_gene: TRBD1
v_gene: TRBV19
abundance: -
CDR3nt: TGTGCCAGTAGTAATTCGCAGCCCGGGACAGGAGCGGGCTACACCTTC
CDR3aa: CASSNSQPGTGAGYTF

j_gene: TRBJ1-1
d_gene: -
v_gene: TRBV10-3
abundance: -
CDR3nt: TGTGCCATCAGTGAGGTCTGGGGCACTGAAGCTTTCTTT
CDR3aa: CAISEVWGTEAFF

j_gene: TRBJ1-3
d_gene: -
v_gene: TRBV5-1
abundance: -
CDR3nt: TGCGCCAGCAGCTTGGCCGGGCAGGGAGGAAACACCATATATTTT
CDR3aa: CASSLAGQGGNTIYF

j_gene: TRBJ1-2
d_gene: TRBD1
v_gene: TRBV19
abundance: -
CDR3nt: TGTGCCAGTAGTACCCGCGGACAGGGCGGCTACACCTTC
CDR3aa: CASSTRGQGGYTF

j_gene: TRBJ1-2
d_gene: -
v_gene: TRBV27
abundance: -
CDR3nt: TGTGCCAGCAGTTTAGGGACTAACTATGGCTACACCTTC
CDR3aa: CASSLGTNYGYTF

j_gene: TRBJ1-1
d_gene: -
v_gene: TRBV4-1
abundance: -
CDR3nt: TGCGCCAGCAGCCAAGGATTTATAACCTATGAAGCTTTCTTT
CDR3aa: CASSQGFITYEAFF

j_gene: TRBJ1-2
d_gene: -
v_gene: TRBV3-1/TRBV3-2
abundance: -
CDR3nt: TGTGCCAGCAGCCACCAGGGAGGGGGGATTCATGGCTACACCTTC
CDR3aa: CASSHQGGGIHGYTF

j_gene: TRBJ1-1
d_gene: -
v_gene: TRBV11-2
abundance: once
CDR3nt: TGTGCCAGCAGCTTATGGGCAGGCCCAAATTTGAACACTGAAGCTTTCTTT
CDR3aa: CASSLWAGPNLNTEAFF

j_gene: TRBJ2-3
d_gene: -
v_gene: TRBV7-8
abundance: -
CDR3nt: TGTGCCAGCAGCTTACGGGACGCCAACCTCTACCCTTTCGGCACAGATACGCAGTATTTT
CDR3aa: CASSLRDANLYPFGTDTQYF

j_gene: TRBJ1-4
d_gene: -
v_gene: TRBV2
abundance: -
CDR3nt: TGTGCCAGCAACGGGGGACCGCCGGAACTGTTTTTT
CDR3aa: CASNGGPPELFF

j_gene: TRBJ2-5
d_gene: TRBD1
v_gene: TRBV6-6
abundance: -
CDR3nt: TGTGCCAGCAATCGCAGGGGGATGACCCAGTACTTC
CDR3aa: CASNRRGMTQYF

j_gene: TRBJ1-1
d_gene: -
v_gene: TRBV4-1
abundance: -
CDR3nt: TGCGCCAGCAGCCAAGTTATTCGCTTGACAGACCAAAACACTGAAGCTTTCTTT
CDR3aa: CASSQVIRLTDQNTEAFF

j_gene: TRBJ2-3
d_gene: -
v_gene: TRBV23-1
abundance: -
CDR3nt: TGCGCCAGCAGTCAATCGATTCGGTTAGGTACGCAGTATTTT
CDR3aa: CASSQSIRLGTQYF

j_gene: TRBJ1-1
d_gene: -
v_gene: TRBV6-1
abundance: -
CDR3nt: TGTGCCAGCAGTGATCGGGGCGGGCGCACTGAAGCTTTCTTT
CDR3aa: CASSDRGGRTEAFF

j_gene: TRBJ1-2
d_gene: TRBD1
v_gene: TRBV7-9
abundance: once
CDR3nt: TGTGCCAGCAGCTTATGGGACAGTTCGCCAGGCTACACCTTC
CDR3aa: CASSLWDSSPGYTF

j_gene: TRBJ2-7
d_gene: -
v_gene: TRBV13
abundance: few
CDR3nt: TGTGCCAGCAGCTTAGATGGGACTCGAGGGCCCTACGAGCAGTACTTC
CDR3aa: CASSLDGTRGPYEQYF

j_gene: TRBJ1-4
d_gene: -
v_gene: TRBV5-1
abundance: -
CDR3nt: TGCGCCAGCAGCTTGGAGTTTAATGAAAAACTGTTTTTT
CDR3aa: CASSLEFNEKLFF

j_gene: TRBJ2-7
d_gene: -
v_gene: TRBV29-1
abundance: once
CDR3nt: TGCAGCGTTGTAACAGGAGTCTACGAGCAGTACTTC
CDR3aa: CSVVTGVYEQYF

j_gene: TRBJ2-3
d_gene: -
v_gene: TRBV24-1
abundance: -
CDR3nt: TGTGCCACCAGTGATGATACAGGGTTAAGCACAGATACGCAGTATTTT
CDR3aa: CATSDDTGLSTDTQYF

j_gene: TRBJ2-7
d_gene: -
v_gene: TRBV5-4
abundance: -
CDR3nt: TGTGCCAGCAGCACCGGGACTGCAGGCACCTACGAGCAGTACTTC
CDR3aa: CASSTGTAGTYEQYF

j_gene: TRBJ1-2
d_gene: -
v_gene: TRBV9
abundance: -
CDR3nt: TGTGCCAGCAGCGTAGGGAAATCTAACTATGGCTACACCTTC
CDR3aa: CASSVGKSNYGYTF

j_gene: TRBJ1-1
d_gene: -
v_gene: TRBV13
abundance: -
CDR3nt: TGTGCCAGCAGCTCGGGACACCAGAACACTGAAGCTTTCTTT
CDR3aa: CASSSGHQNTEAFF

j_gene: TRBJ2-7
d_gene: -
v_gene: TRBV6-5
abundance: few
CDR3nt: TGTGCCAGCAGAGACGGAGCAGCCGGCGCCTACGAGCAGTACTTC
CDR3aa: CASRDGAAGAYEQYF

j_gene: TRBJ2-2
d_gene: TRBD1
v_gene: TRBV9
abundance: once
CDR3nt: TGTGCCAGCAGGAGGGGACAGGCGCCCGGGGAGCTGTTTTTT
CDR3aa: CASRRGQAPGELFF

j_gene: TRBJ2-7
d_gene: -
v_gene: TRBV12-3/TRBV12-4
abundance: -
CDR3nt: TGTGCCAGCAGTGCCGGGGCCGGAGGCGAGCAGTACTTC
CDR3aa: CASSAGAGGEQYF

j_gene: TRBJ1-1
d_gene: -
v_gene: TRBV11-2
abundance: -
CDR3nt: TGTGCCAGCAGCCCGGGCGGGGCGAGGACTGAAGCTTTCTTT
CDR3aa: CASSPGGARTEAFF

j_gene: TRBJ2-7
d_gene: -
v_gene: TRBV7-9
abundance: few
CDR3nt: TGTGCCAGCAGCTTAGGTTCCATCTCAACGGGAGAGCAGTACTTC
CDR3aa: CASSLGSISTGEQYF

j_gene: TRBJ2-1
d_gene: TRBD2
v_gene: TRBV7-6
abundance: -
CDR3nt: TGTGCCAGCAGCACAGGACTAGCGGGCGGGGATGAGCAGTTCTTC
CDR3aa: CASSTGLAGGDEQFF

j_gene: TRBJ1-5
d_gene: -
v_gene: TRBV11-2
abundance: -
CDR3nt: TGTGCCAGCAGCTTAAGAGGGGGAAGCAATCAGCCCCAGCATTTT
CDR3aa: CASSLRGGSNQPQHF

j_gene: TRBJ1-1
d_gene: -
v_gene: TRBV24-1
abundance: -
CDR3nt: TGTGCCACCAGTGAAGAGGGGAAGGACACTGAAGCTTTCTTT
CDR3aa: CATSEEGKDTEAFF

j_gene: TRBJ1-1
d_gene: TRBD1
v_gene: TRBV11-2
abundance: -
CDR3nt: TGTGCCAGCAGCTCGGACAGGGTGAGGGCTTTCTTT
CDR3aa: CASSSDRVRAFF

j_gene: TRBJ2-7
d_gene: -
v_gene: TRBV9
abundance: -
CDR3nt: TGTGCCAGCAGCGTAAGCAGGTATCCCTACGAGCAGTACTTC
CDR3aa: CASSVSRYPYEQYF

j_gene: TRBJ2-5
d_gene: -
v_gene: TRBV11-3
abundance: few
CDR3nt: TGTGCCAGCAGCTTAGAGTACCAAGAGACCCAGTACTTC
CDR3aa: CASSLEYQETQYF

j_gene: TRBJ2-1
d_gene: -
v_gene: TRBV6-6
abundance: -
CDR3nt: TGTGCCAGCAGTTCCCCAGAGCGGGTCGGGAATGAGCAGTTCTTC
CDR3aa: CASSSPERVGNEQFF

j_gene: TRBJ1-1
d_gene: -
v_gene: TRBV11-2
abundance: -
CDR3nt: TGTGCCAGCACCCCGAAGGGCGCTTTCTTT
CDR3aa: CASTPKGAFF